This paragraph covers one T cell receptor (beta chain) sequence. Its specificity is unknown. These data come from a study of a mutant IDH1 vaccine in newly diagnosed glioma. Study-level information: Patients' prior therapy spanned radiotherapy, temozolomide, or both; most underwent both.

Time point meaning: week 5, during vaccination. The content of each vaccine dose was 300 ug of mutant IDH1 20-mer peptide, and topical imiquimod accompanied it. The CDR3 covers 15 residues. CDR1 is MDHEN and CDR2 is SYDVKM in the germline V gene. V lost 6 bases and J lost 6; bases outside the gene matches: 6. Assay: immunoSEQ multiplex PCR; the TCRdb copy retains only in-frame clones and omits some. The data hold roughly 40,000 clones, with roughly 90% observed a single time. Overall study results and limits: Any relationship between pseudoprogression and changes in top peripheral T cell clonotypes seemed absent.

The gene calls are TRBV28 and TRBJ1-5; 12 bases agree with TRBD1. This sequence was found in a man aged 50-59 years with glioma. Sequenced material: PBMCs, taken from a glioma patient whose treatment included an IDH1 peptide vaccine. Here the CDR3 reads CASRPGTGGFQPQHF. CDR3 sequence (DNA): TGTGCCAGCAGGCCCGGGACAGGGGGCTTTCAGCCCCAGCATTTT.